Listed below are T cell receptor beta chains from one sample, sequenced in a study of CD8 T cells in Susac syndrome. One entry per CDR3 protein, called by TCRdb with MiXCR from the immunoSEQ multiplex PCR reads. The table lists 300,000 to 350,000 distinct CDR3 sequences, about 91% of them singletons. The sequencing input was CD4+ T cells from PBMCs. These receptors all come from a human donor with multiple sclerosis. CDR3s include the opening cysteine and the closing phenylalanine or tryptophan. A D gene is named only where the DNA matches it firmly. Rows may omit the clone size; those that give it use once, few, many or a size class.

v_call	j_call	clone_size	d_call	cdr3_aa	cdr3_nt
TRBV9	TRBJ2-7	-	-	CASSPHQLLRGEQYF	TGTGCCAGCAGCCCTCACCAGCTCCTGAGGGGCGAGCAGTACTTC
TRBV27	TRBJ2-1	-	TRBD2	CASSPGLAGGISSYNEQFF	TGTGCCAGCAGTCCGGGACTAGCGGGGGGCATTAGCTCCTACAATGAGCAGTTCTTC
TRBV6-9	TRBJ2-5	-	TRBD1	CASRGQAQETQYF	TGTGCCAGCAGAGGACAGGCCCAAGAGACCCAGTACTTC
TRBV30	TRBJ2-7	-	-	CAWSVKGSYEQYF	TGTGCCTGGAGTGTCAAGGGAAGCTACGAGCAGTACTTC
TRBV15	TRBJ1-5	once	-	CATSREGKSNQPQHF	TGTGCCACCAGCAGAGAGGGGAAAAGCAATCAGCCCCAGCATTTT
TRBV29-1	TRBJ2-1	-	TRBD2	CSVEGWLAGTGEQFF	TGCAGCGTTGAAGGTTGGTTAGCGGGGACGGGTGAGCAGTTCTTC
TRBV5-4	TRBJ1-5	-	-	CASSRPWTPDGKSSTQPQHF	TGTGCCAGCAGCCGACCTTGGACCCCAGACGGAAAATCCTCAACTCAGCCCCAGCATTTT
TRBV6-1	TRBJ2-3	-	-	CASSVEDWSTDTQYF	TGTGCCAGCAGTGTTGAGGATTGGAGCACAGATACGCAGTATTTT
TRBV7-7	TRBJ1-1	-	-	CASSIQVGGEAFF	TGTGCTAGCAGCATACAGGTTGGGGGAGAAGCTTTCTTT
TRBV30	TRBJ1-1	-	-	CAWISGQWNTEAFF	TGTGCCTGGATTTCGGGACAATGGAACACTGAAGCTTTCTTT
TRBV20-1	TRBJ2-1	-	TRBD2	CSARGGSGRFSEQFF	TGCAGTGCTAGAGGGGGAAGCGGGAGGTTCAGTGAGCAGTTCTTC
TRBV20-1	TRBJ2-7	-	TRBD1	CSAAWRQGFADEQYF	TGCAGTGCCGCCTGGCGACAGGGGTTTGCTGACGAGCAGTACTTC
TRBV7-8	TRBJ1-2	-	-	CASSPQAEDYGYTF	TGTGCCAGCAGCCCACAGGCCGAAGACTATGGCTACACCTTC
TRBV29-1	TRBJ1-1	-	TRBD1	CSVGGTAHNTEAFF	TGCAGCGTTGGAGGGACAGCCCATAACACTGAAGCTTTCTTT
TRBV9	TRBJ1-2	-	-	CASSVAGSGPRGGYTF	TGTGCCAGCAGCGTAGCGGGGTCGGGACCGCGGGGAGGCTACACCTTC
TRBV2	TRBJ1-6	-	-	CASSELGVPGGSPLHF	TGTGCCAGCAGTGAACTGGGCGTCCCCGGGGGTTCACCCCTCCACTTT
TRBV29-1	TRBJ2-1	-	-	CSGWPSASYNEQFF	TGCAGCGGCTGGCCCTCCGCCTCCTACAATGAGCAGTTCTTC
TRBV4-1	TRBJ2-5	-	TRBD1	CASSQDQGARETQYF	TGCGCCAGCAGCCAAGACCAGGGGGCAAGGGAGACCCAGTACTTC
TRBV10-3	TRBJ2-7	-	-	CAISDSLVRREQYF	TGTGCCATCAGCGACTCGTTGGTGAGGCGGGAGCAGTACTTC
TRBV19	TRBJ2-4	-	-	CASSWMTKNIQYF	TGTGCCAGTAGCTGGATGACCAAAAACATTCAGTACTTC
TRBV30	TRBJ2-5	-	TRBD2	CAWSVLWTSGGRETQYF	TGTGCCTGGAGTGTACTTTGGACTAGCGGGGGCCGAGAGACCCAGTACTTC
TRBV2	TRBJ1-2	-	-	CASSDPRRALGYTF	TGTGCCAGCAGTGATCCTCGCAGGGCGCTGGGCTACACCTTC
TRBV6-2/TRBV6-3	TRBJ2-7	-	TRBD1	CASSSYGQGFSYEQYF	TGTGCCAGCAGCTCCTACGGACAGGGATTCTCCTACGAGCAGTACTTC
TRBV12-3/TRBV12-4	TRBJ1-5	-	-	CASSRTENSNQPQHF	TGTGCCAGCAGTCGGACAGAGAATAGCAATCAGCCCCAGCATTTT
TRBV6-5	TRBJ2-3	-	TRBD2	CASSPRLAGEDTQYF	TGTGCCAGCAGCCCACGTCTAGCGGGGGAGGATACGCAGTATTTT
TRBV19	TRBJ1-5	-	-	CASSTFRSNQPQHF	TGTGCCAGTAGTACCTTCAGGAGCAATCAGCCCCAGCATTTT
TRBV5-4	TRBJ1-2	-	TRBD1	CASSLVSDRGYGYTF	TGTGCCAGCAGCTTGGTTTCGGACAGGGGGTATGGCTACACCTTC
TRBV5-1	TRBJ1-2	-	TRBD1	CASSLDGQGAGYTF	TGCGCCAGCAGCTTGGATGGACAGGGGGCTGGCTACACCTTC